A single T cell receptor (beta chain) is shown here with its context. Measured with immunoSEQ multiplex PCR; TCRdb has only the in-frame clones, and not every one. The table records fewer than 100,000 clones, about 95% of them present only once. The data were obtained in a study of technical replicates of blood from a few donors. The CDR3 spans 16 residues. Trimming at V came to 5 bases and at J to 6 bases, leaving 14 bases not matched to a gene. In germline, CDR1 is GTSNPN, CDR2 SVGIG (reference sequence). Sequencing was performed on T cells isolated from PBMCs. The V gene is TRBV30, the J gene TRBJ2-3; TRBD2 aligns across 10 bases. This TCR came from a human donor in good health. The CDR3 here is CAWDWNPTSGTDTQYF. CDR3 DNA: TGTGCCTGGGATTGGAACCCCACTAGCGGGACGGATACGCAGTATTTT.